The 12 T cell receptor beta chains below come from one sample, sequenced in a study of blood T cell repertoires in COVID-19. TCRdb's table, derived via immunoSEQ multiplex PCR, lists solely in-frame clones and lacks some. The sample holds over 200,000 clones, 85% to 90% seen once. Material for sequencing was peripheral blood. The source of these receptors is a man aged 25-45 years with COVID-19, enrolled during active disease.

This clone was found once. The chain joins TRBV14 to TRBJ2-1; 8 bases are shared with TRBD1. The CDR3 is made up of 16 amino acids. The trim removed 4 bases at V and 8 bases at J, leaving 13 bases unmatched. Germline values: CDR1 SGHDN, CDR2 FVKESK. Here the CDR3 DNA reads TGTGCCAGCAGCCCACCAGCACTGTGGACAGGGCATGAGCAGTTCTTC. Translated: CASSPPALWTGHEQFF. Complete variable domain (other parts from reference TRBV14 and TRBJ2-1): EAGVTQFPSHSVIEKGQTVTLRCDPISGHDNLYWYRRVMGKEIKFLLHFVKESKQDESGMPNNRFLAERTGGTYSTLKVQPAELEDSGVYFCASSPPALWTGHEQFFGPGTRLTVL.

The V gene is TRBV7-2, the J gene TRBJ1-4; D unresolved. Trimming took 5 bases from V and 9 from J, leaving 13 bases between them. The CDR3 contains 13 residues. Germline CDR1 is SGHTA and CDR2 is FQGNSA. The chain's CDR3 is CASSPPGAKKLFF. In nucleotides, the CDR3 is TGTGCCAGCAGCCCCCCGGGAGCCAAAAAACTGTTTTTT.

The chain recombines TRBV4-1 with TRBJ2-7; D perhaps matches TRBD1 (5 bases). The CDR3 covers 14 residues. Trimming took 1 base from V and 2 from J, leaving 9 bases between them. Germline V gives CDR1 MGHRA, CDR2 YSYEKL. CDR3 protein: CASSQGIGAYEQYF. The CDR3 nucleotides are TGCGCCAGCAGCCAAGGTATAGGGGCCTACGAGCAGTACTTC.

The chain joins TRBV5-1 to TRBJ1-1, with D hard to call. This CDR3 comprises 14 residues. V gave up 2 bases and J gave up 4 bases, with 12 bases separating them. The V gene's germline CDR1 is SGHRS and CDR2 YFSETQ. DNA for the CDR3: TGCGCCAGCAGCTTTCAGATAGGGAGCACTGAAGCTTTCTTT. Amino acids: CASSFQIGSTEAFF.

V gene TRBV18 combines with J gene TRBJ1-5; possible D gene TRBD1, 6 bases. Germline CDR1 reads KGHSH; CDR2 reads LQKENI. V was shortened by 1 base and J by 9 bases, with 19 bases between the two germline ends. The CDR3 totals 16 residues. The CDR3 nucleotides are TGTGCCAGCTCACCACGAACGACGGTCCAAGGGGGGCCCCAGCATTTT. Residues: CASSPRTTVQGGPQHF.

The V gene is TRBV6-2 or TRBV6-3, the J gene TRBJ2-7; D is perhaps TRBD1 (5 bases). Germline CDR1 reads MNHEY; CDR2 reads SVGEGT. The CDR3 is 19 amino acids. Trimming removed 2 bases at V and 4 bases at J, with 27 bases between. In DNA form, the CDR3 reads TGTGCCAGCAGTTACCCATTGATGCCTTCAGGGTTTCCCCCTTACGAGCAGTACTTC. Translating gives CASSYPLMPSGFPPYEQYF.

The J gene is TRBJ2-7, the V gene TRBV12-3 or TRBV12-4; 7 positions agree with TRBD1. The CDR3 sequence is 13 residues long. V shed 6 bases, J shed 10 bases, and the junction held 12 bases outside the gene matches. CDR3: CASRNPWDSAQYF. For the CDR3, the DNA is TGTGCCAGCAGAAACCCCTGGGACAGCGCCCAGTACTTC.

V is TRBV28 and J is TRBJ1-1, with 7 bases lining up with TRBD1. The V gene end was trimmed by 8 bases and the J gene end by 5 bases; junction bases not matched to a gene: 5. Germline V gene sequence: CDR1 MDHEN, CDR2 SYDVKM. This CDR3 is 12 amino acids long. The CDR3, as DNA: TGTGCCAGCTCAGGGGGAGTTACTGAAGCTTTCTTT. It codes for CASSGGVTEAFF.

The chain is built from TRBV19 and TRBJ1-1; a possible D gene is TRBD1 (6 bases). The germline V and J ends were trimmed by 5 bases and 1 base, with 14 bases remaining between them. CDR1 LNHDA and CDR2 SQIVND come from the germline V gene (reference sequence). The CDR3 spans 15 residues. CDR3 in DNA: TGTGCCAGTAGTCGACAGGTGACATCGAACACTGAAGCTTTCTTT. Translating gives CASSRQVTSNTEAFF.

The J gene is TRBJ2-7, the V gene TRBV9; 10 bases match TRBD1. Germline CDR1 and CDR2: SGDLS and YYNGEE. The CDR3 is 17 residues long. J was trimmed by 0 bases and V by 3 bases; bases with no gene match: 9. In DNA form, the CDR3 reads TGTGCCAGCAGCGAGAGACAGGGGGCTCCCAGCTCCTACGAGCAGTACTTC. As protein: CASSERQGAPSSYEQYF.

The genes are TRBV24-1 and TRBJ1-2; TRBD1 might be the D (6 bases). This CDR3 has 15 residues. The ends were cut back, 2 bases at V and 4 bases at J, with 13 bases in the middle. Germline CDR1 and CDR2: KGHDR and SFDVKD. The CDR3 here is CATSDSQDRFYGYTF. Here the CDR3 DNA reads TGTGCCACCAGTGATTCCCAGGACAGATTCTATGGCTACACCTTC.

This clone was detected only once. The chain combines TRBV15 with TRBJ1-3; D remains unclear. The germline CDR1 and CDR2 sequences are LNHNV and YYDKDF (reference sequence). This CDR3 is built from 14 residues. V was cut by 5 bases and J by 0 bases, with 8 bases left in between. CDR3 DNA sequence: TGTGCCACCAGCCTGTCTCTCTCTGGAAACACCATATATTTT. Residues: CATSLSLSGNTIYF.